The source of this T cell receptor beta chain is a study of cytomegalovirus exposure and HLA in healthy donors. Findings of the study overall: Some V segments could not be told apart, so they were left out, TRBV6-2 and TRBV6-3 among them.

About this clone: Its matching antigen is unknown.

V lost 0 bases and J lost 6, with 11 bases in between. This CDR3 comprises 15 residues. Looked up from germline, CDR1 is MNHNS and CDR2 is SASEGT. The PCR had 60 Vbeta and 13 Jbeta primers. Sequencing used immunoSEQ multiplex PCR; TCRdb keeps in-frame clones, though not all of them. The sample records under 200,000 clones, 80% to 90% being singletons. The TCR comes from a woman under 30 in good health and CMV-seronegative. The chain joins TRBV6-1 to TRBJ1-4; possibly TRBD1 for D (5 bases). Material for sequencing was PBMCs. CDR3 nucleotide sequence: TGTGCCAGCAGTGAAGCCGGACACCGTTATGAAAAACTGTTTTTT. Amino acid sequence: CASSEAGHRYEKLFF.